This TCR beta chain was identified in a study of T-cell memory formation after mild COVID-19. Broader study findings: CD4+ contracting clones lay mainly in CM and EM, CD8+ ones in EMRA. Confirmation was lacking for SARS-CoV-2 specificity of second-wave clones that peaked on day 37. A balance of CD4 and CD8 characterized clones contracting day 15 to 85, whereas later expanders leaned CD4+.

This clonotype was seen a few times. Its specificity is unknown. From germline, CDR1 is SGHRS and CDR2 YFSETQ. The CDR3 is 15 residues long. The ends were cut back, 5 bases at V and 1 base at J, with 15 bases in the middle. TCR alpha and TCR beta cDNA libraries carrying sample barcodes and UMIs were produced by 5'RACE using constant-segment primers. TCRdb re-derived calls from the 5' RACE reads in MiXCR, one entry per CDR3 protein. Counted here are approximately 100,000 distinct CDR3 sequences, more than 20% occurring once; the ten biggest clones make up around 45%. This TCR was recovered from a man aged 18 to 35 who had mild COVID-19 (a few samples of this study predate the infection). Cell type and time point are not known. The sample consisted of PBMCs or a T cell subset sorted from them (not recorded which). This rearrangement joins TRBV5-1 to TRBJ1-1, with a weak D call TRBD1 (5 bases). Written as DNA, the CDR3 is TGCGCCAGCAGTCTGAAGGGACCCGGGAACACTGAAGCTTTCTTT. Residues: CASSLKGPGNTEAFF.